This TCR beta chain derives from a study of cytomegalovirus exposure and HLA in healthy donors. As for the study in general: The roughly 100 million unique TCR beta sequences, from around 200 million T cells, were found by an earlier analysis. For the roughly 400 genotyped donors, about 79% fell within the Caucasian-associated ancestry cluster.

Details on this clone: Its antigen is unknown.

In the PCR, 60 Vbeta and 13 Jbeta primers were used. Only in-frame clones appear in the TCRdb table, and some are missing; sequencing was by immunoSEQ multiplex PCR. This sample has about 200,000 clones; around 79% occur once, and the top ten carry roughly 1.4%. Trimming cost V 2 bases and J 1 base; bases outside gene matches: 3. This CDR3 spans 16 amino acids. Germline CDR1 and CDR2: SGHTA and FQGNSA. Findings and caveats of the study: Later analysis demonstrated an association between a missense DCLRE1C variant and TCR beta V- and J-gene trimming. Most CMV-associated TCR beta chains were later found to appear HLA-restricted.

Material: PBMCs. The V and J genes are TRBV7-2 and TRBJ2-1, with 9 bases fitting TRBD2. The clonotype comes from a girl aged 5-17 years in good health and CMV-seropositive. The CDR3, as DNA: TGTGCCAGCAGCTTATCGGCGGGGGGGTCCTACAATGAGCAGTTCTTC. Its translation is CASSLSAGGSYNEQFF.